This T cell receptor (beta chain) was obtained from a study of cytomegalovirus exposure and HLA in healthy donors. The germline V gene encodes CDR1 SGHRS and CDR2 YFSETQ. V was trimmed by 7 bases and J by 2 bases, leaving 15 bases between them. The CDR3 is made up of 14 amino acids. Amplification used 60 Vbeta primers and 13 Jbeta primers. Data came from immunoSEQ multiplex PCR; TCRdb stores just in-frame clones and leaves some out. Here the sample spans 190,000 or so clones, 80% being singletons. This chain joins TRBV5-1 and TRBJ1-1; D ambiguous. Sample: PBMCs. The receptor's source is a boy aged 5-17 years in good health and CMV-seronegative. This chain's CDR3 is CASGRDGENTEAFF. CDR3 DNA: TGCGCCAGCGGGCGGGATGGGGAAAACACTGAAGCTTTCTTT.